Sequencing of this TCR beta chain was carried out in a study of metastatic and nonmetastatic thyroid tumors. As for the study in general: Repertoire comparisons spanned blood and tumor or nodule tissue from malignant and benign thyroid patients. Study-level results: Across blood and tumor, TCR beta diversity in malignant thyroid tumors was reportedly significantly higher than in benign nodules.

All patients were untreated before thyroid surgery. Authors' methods: Variation in CDR3 across clinicopathological groups served as the basis for constructing a distant-metastasis classifier in papillary thyroid cancer. TCRdb re-clonotyped the PCR reads through MiXCR. These V and J calls derive from TCRdb rather than the authors' analysis. Here the sample spans around 70,000 clones, about 17% being singletons. The trim removed 3 bases at V and 7 bases at J, leaving 11 bases unmatched. This CDR3 is built from 15 residues. To note about this clone: The antigen is undetermined.

Input material: blood. This clonotype was obtained from a female donor with papillary thyroid cancer or a benign thyroid nodule (not recorded which). Some clones in this sample may be carry-over from other donors' samples. This chain links TRBV12-3 or TRBV12-4 with TRBJ1-2; TRBD1 agrees at 7 bases. The CDR3 DNA reads TGTGCCAGCAGTTTGGAGACAGGGTGGGTGAGTGGCTACACCTTC. Translation gives CASSLETGWVSGYTF.